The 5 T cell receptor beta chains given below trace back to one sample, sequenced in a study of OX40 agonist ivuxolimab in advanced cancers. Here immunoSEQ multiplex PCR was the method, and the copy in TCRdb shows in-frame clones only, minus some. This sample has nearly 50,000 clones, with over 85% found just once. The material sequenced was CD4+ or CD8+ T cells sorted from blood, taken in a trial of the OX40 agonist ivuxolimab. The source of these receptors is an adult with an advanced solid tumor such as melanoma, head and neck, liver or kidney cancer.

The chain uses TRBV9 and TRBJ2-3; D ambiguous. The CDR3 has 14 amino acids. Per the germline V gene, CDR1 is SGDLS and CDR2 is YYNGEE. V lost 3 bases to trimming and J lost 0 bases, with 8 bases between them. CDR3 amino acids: CASSGKDSTDTQYF. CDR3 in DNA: TGTGCCAGCAGCGGAAAGGACAGCACAGATACGCAGTATTTT.

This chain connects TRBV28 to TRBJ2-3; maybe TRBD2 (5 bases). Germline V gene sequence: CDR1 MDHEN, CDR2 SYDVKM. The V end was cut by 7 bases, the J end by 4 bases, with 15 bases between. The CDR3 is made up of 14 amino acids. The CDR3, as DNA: TGTGCCAGCACCGAGCTAAGCGGCCCAGATACGCAGTATTTT. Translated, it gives CASTELSGPDTQYF.

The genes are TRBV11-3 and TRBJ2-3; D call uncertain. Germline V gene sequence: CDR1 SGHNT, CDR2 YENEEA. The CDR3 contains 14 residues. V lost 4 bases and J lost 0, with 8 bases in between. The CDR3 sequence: CASSSRSSTDTQYF. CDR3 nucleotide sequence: TGTGCCAGCAGCTCTAGATCTAGCACAGATACGCAGTATTTT. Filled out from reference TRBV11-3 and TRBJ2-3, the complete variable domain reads EAGVVQSPRYKIIEKKQPVAFWCNPISGHNTLYWYLQNLGQGPELLIRYENEEAVDDSQLPKDRFSAERLKGVDSTLKIQPAELGDSAVYLCASSSRSSTDTQYFGPGTRLTVL.

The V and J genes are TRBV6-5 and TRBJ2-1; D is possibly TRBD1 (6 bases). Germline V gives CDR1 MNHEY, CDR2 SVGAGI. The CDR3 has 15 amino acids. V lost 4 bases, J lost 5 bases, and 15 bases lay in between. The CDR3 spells CASSSLGQIDNEQFF. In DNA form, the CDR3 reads TGTGCCAGCAGTTCCCTAGGACAGATAGACAATGAGCAGTTCTTC.

The CDR3 bases are TGTGCCAGCAGGTATATAACTTTGGGCTACACCTTC. Translation: CASRYITLGYTF. This sequence joins TRBV2 and TRBJ1-2; D unclear. V lost 6 bases, J lost 8 bases, and 13 bases lay in between. Germline CDR1 SNHLY, CDR2 FYNNEI. This CDR3 comprises 12 residues. The complete variable domain, with remaining parts taken from reference TRBV2 and TRBJ1-2, reads EPEVTQTPSHQVTQMGQEVILRCVPISNHLYFYWYRQILGQKVEFLVSFYNNEISEKSEIFDDQFSVERPDGSNFTLKIRSTKLEDSAMYFCASRYITLGYTFGSGTRLTVV.